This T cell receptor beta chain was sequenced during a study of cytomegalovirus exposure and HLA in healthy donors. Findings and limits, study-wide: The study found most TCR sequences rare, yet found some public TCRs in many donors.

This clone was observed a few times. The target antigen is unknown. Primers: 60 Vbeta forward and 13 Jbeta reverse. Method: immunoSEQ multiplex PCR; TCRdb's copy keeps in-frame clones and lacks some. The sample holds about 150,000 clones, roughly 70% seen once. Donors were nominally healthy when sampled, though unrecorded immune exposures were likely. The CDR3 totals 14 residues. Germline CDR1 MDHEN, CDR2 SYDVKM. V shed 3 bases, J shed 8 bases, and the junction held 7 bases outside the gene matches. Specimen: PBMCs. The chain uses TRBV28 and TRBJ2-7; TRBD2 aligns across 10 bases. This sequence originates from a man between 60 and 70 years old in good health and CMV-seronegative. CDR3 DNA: TGTGCCAGCAGTTTGGGTGGTAGCGGGAGGAAGCAGTACTTC. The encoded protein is CASSLGGSGRKQYF. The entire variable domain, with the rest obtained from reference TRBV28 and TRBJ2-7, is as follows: DVKVTQSSRYLVKRTGEKVFLECVQDMDHENMFWYRQDPGLGLRLIYFSYDVKMKEKGDIPEGYSVSREKKERFSLILESASTNQTSMYLCASSLGGSGRKQYFGPGTRLTVT.